Below are 20 T cell receptor beta chains sequenced from a single sample in a study of beta chain features in type 1 diabetes. Investigators reverse transcribed all isolated RNA, so they sequenced expressed TCRB transcripts. Clones were sequenced by immunoSEQ multiplex PCR, and TCRdb holds only the in-frame ones, with some missing. The table has about 620,000 clones, around 16% seen once. The specimen was naive CD4+ T cells from blood. Receptor source: a man between 18 and 35 years old in good health.

The rearrangement uses TRBV10-3 and TRBJ1-1; no clear D. Germline CDR1 ENHRY, CDR2 SYGVKD. Between the trimmed V and J ends, which lost 6 bases and 1 base, there was a span of 12 bases. CDR3 length: 14 residues. Written as DNA, the CDR3 is TGTGCCATCAGGGTGACACCAGCGAACACTGAAGCTTTCTTT. Its translation is CAIRVTPANTEAFF.

The chain uses TRBV7-2 and TRBJ2-3; D might be TRBD1 (5 bases). Trimming took off 1 base at V and 14 bases at J, with 10 bases between the two ends. CDR3 length: 11 residues. The germline gives CDR1 SGHTA, CDR2 FQGNSA. The DNA for the CDR3 is TGTGCCAGCAGCTTAGACAGGCTCCGGTATTTT. Residues: CASSLDRLRYF.

J is TRBJ1-2 and V is TRBV29-1; D perhaps matches TRBD1 (6 bases). Trimming left V 7 bases short and J 8 bases short, with 20 bases between. The CDR3 runs 13 residues. Germline-derived CDR1 and CDR2 are SQVTM and ANQGSEA. The CDR3 here is CSARPGGLGGYTF. The CDR3 DNA reads TGCAGCGCCCGACCGGGGGGGCTGGGGGGCTACACCTTC.

The chain combines TRBV11-1 with TRBJ2-1; 7 nucleotides line up with TRBD2. CDR1 SGHAT and CDR2 FQDESV come from the germline V gene (reference sequence). This CDR3 is 15 amino acids long. The V gene end was trimmed by 5 bases and the J gene end by 7 bases; junction bases not matched to a gene: 11. The CDR3 DNA reads TGTGCCAGCAGCCTCCTGAGCGGGATGGGGAATGAGCAGTTCTTC. Residues: CASSLLSGMGNEQFF.

The J gene is TRBJ2-3, the V gene TRBV18; D gene uncertain. CDR1 is KGHSH and CDR2 is LQKENI in the germline V gene. V was pared by 1 base and J by 2 bases, with 10 bases between. This CDR3 has 15 residues. In DNA, the CDR3 is TGTGCCAGCTCACCACTCATTCTCACCACAGATACGCAGTATTTT. It is translated as CASSPLILTTDTQYF.

In this sample, this clone turned up a few times. The chain uses TRBV5-4 and TRBJ1-1; D possibly corresponds to TRBD1 (6 bases). V lost 2 bases and J 0 bases, leaving 20 bases between the germline ends. The CDR3 length is 18 residues. Germline CDR1 SGHNT, CDR2 YYREEE (reference sequence). This CDR3 reads CASSFGTGPNTMNTEAFF. DNA of the CDR3: TGTGCCAGCAGCTTCGGTACAGGGCCTAACACCATGAACACTGAAGCTTTCTTT.

This clone was observed a handful of times. The rearrangement links TRBV10-3 to TRBJ1-3, with TRBD1 matching over 9 bases. Trimming cost V 8 bases and J 2 bases; bases outside gene matches: 7. This CDR3 contains 15 residues. From germline, CDR1 is ENHRY and CDR2 SYGVKD. The CDR3 reads CAIGGQGQTGNTIYF. DNA of the CDR3: TGTGCCATCGGGGGACAGGGACAGACTGGAAACACCATATATTTT.

This clone was detected only a few times. The chain recombines TRBV6-6 with TRBJ1-2, with a possible D match to TRBD1 (6 bases). Germline V gives CDR1 MNHNY, CDR2 SVGAGI (reference sequence). The length of the CDR3 is 14 residues. Trimming left V 7 bases short and J 4 bases short, with 16 bases between. CDR3 protein: CASIPREDSYGYTF. As DNA, the CDR3 is TGTGCCAGCATCCCCCGCGAGGACAGCTATGGCTACACCTTC.

A few counts support this clone. The chain is built from TRBV9 and TRBJ1-2; D not certain. V lost 7 bases and J lost 4, with 14 bases in between. The length of the CDR3 is 13 residues. Germline CDR1 reads SGDLS; CDR2 reads YYNGEE. This CDR3 is CASSPTGFYGYTF. CDR3 in DNA: TGTGCCAGCTCTCCGACGGGGTTCTATGGCTACACCTTC.

This clone was counted a few times. This rearrangement joins TRBV25-1 to TRBJ1-1; TRBD1 agrees at 9 bases. With V trimmed by 6 bases and J by 6 bases, 5 bases remained unmatched. Germline values: CDR1 MGHDK, CDR2 SYGVNS. The CDR3 extends over 13 amino acids. The DNA for the CDR3 is TGTGCCAGCAGGCGGACAGGGGACCCTGAAGCTTTCTTT. Translated: CASRRTGDPEAFF. Full variable domain (outside the CDR3, taken from reference TRBV25-1 and TRBJ1-1): EADIYQTPRYLVIGTGKKITLECSQTMGHDKMYWYQQDPGMELHLIHYSYGVNSTEKGDLSSESTVSRIRTEHFPLTLESARPSHTSQYLCASRRTGDPEAFFGQGTRLTVV.

V and J are TRBV7-9 and TRBJ2-7; no clear D gene. V was clipped by 4 bases and J by 3 bases, with 7 bases between them. The CDR3 is 12 residues long. Germline V gene lookup returns CDR1 SEHNR and CDR2 FQNEAQ (reference sequence). In DNA, the CDR3 is TGTGCCAGCAGCTCGTTAGACTACGAGCAGTACTTC. Its translation is CASSSLDYEQYF.

The gene calls are TRBV6-6 and TRBJ1-5, with 8 nucleotides matching TRBD1. V was clipped by 6 bases and J by 4 bases; unmatched bases: 8. Germline V gives CDR1 MNHNY, CDR2 SVGAGI (reference sequence). The CDR3 consists of 15 residues. The CDR3 here is CASSLKGQANQPQHF. In DNA, the CDR3 is TGTGCCAGCAGCCTTAAGGGACAGGCTAATCAGCCCCAGCATTTT.

There are a few counts of this clone. This specimen includes other DNA sequences encoding the same CDR3. The gene calls are TRBV18 and TRBJ1-1, with D hard to call. Per germline, CDR1 KGHSH and CDR2 LQKENI. Trimming removed 2 bases at V and 1 base at J, with 5 bases between. CDR3 length: 13 residues. The CDR3 DNA reads as TGTGCCAGCTCACCAAAGCCGAACACTGAAGCTTTCTTT. This gives the protein CASSPKPNTEAFF.

The rearrangement joins TRBV27 to TRBJ2-7; D is ambiguous. The V and J ends lost 4 bases and 9 bases respectively, with 22 bases between them. Germline V CDR1 and CDR2: MNHEY, SMNVEV (reference sequence). The CDR3 runs 15 residues. Here the CDR3 DNA reads TGTGCCAGCAGTTCCCGAACGGTCCTGCTCCACCGGCAGTACTTC. It specifies CASSSRTVLLHRQYF.

The chain is built from TRBV6-5 and TRBJ2-2, with 7 bases lining up with TRBD2. CDR1 is MNHEY and CDR2 is SVGAGI in the germline V gene. The trim removed 5 bases at V and 5 bases at J, leaving 8 bases unmatched. The CDR3 covers 15 residues. This CDR3 is CASSPGLHYTGELFF. The CDR3 coding sequence is TGTGCCAGCAGTCCGGGACTACACTATACCGGGGAGCTGTTTTTT.

The gene calls are TRBV19 and TRBJ2-3; D is perhaps TRBD1 (5 bases). The CDR3 is made up of 16 amino acids. With 1 base removed from V and 5 bases from J, the gap between germline ends came to 16 bases. Germline V CDR1 and CDR2: LNHDA, SQIVND (reference sequence). The chain's CDR3 is CASSIGAWGVGDTQYF. The CDR3 DNA reads TGTGCCAGTAGTATAGGGGCCTGGGGCGTAGGAGATACGCAGTATTTT.

This chain links TRBV6-5 with TRBJ2-7; D unresolved. The CDR3 covers 14 residues. Germline CDR1 reads MNHEY; CDR2 reads SVGAGI. The germline V and J ends were trimmed by 1 base and 3 bases, with 10 bases remaining between them. CDR3 amino acids: CASSYLGRDYEQYF. DNA for the CDR3: TGTGCCAGCAGTTACTTGGGCAGAGACTACGAGCAGTACTTC.

This clone was seen a few times. The chain recombines TRBV4-3 with TRBJ1-1; TRBD1 matches at 7 bases. The germline V gene encodes CDR1 LGHNA and CDR2 YSLEER. The CDR3 totals 17 residues. After removal of 0 bases from V and 3 bases from J, the junction contained 10 bases not matched to a gene. CDR3 nucleotides: TGCGCCAGCAGCCAAGAACAGGGGTGGTTCCAGGACACTGAAGCTTTCTTT. As protein: CASSQEQGWFQDTEAFF.

This clone was observed a few times. The rearrangement uses TRBV30 and TRBJ1-1; D uncertain. The CDR3 consists of 14 residues. V was shortened by 3 bases and J by 1 base, with 12 bases between the two germline ends. Per the germline V gene, CDR1 is GTSNPN and CDR2 is SVGIG (reference sequence). CDR3 nucleotide sequence: TGTGCCTGGAGGGTCCCCCGGCAGAACACTGAAGCTTTCTTT. As protein: CAWRVPRQNTEAFF.

The gene calls are TRBV28 and TRBJ2-1, with TRBD2 matching 8 bases. CDR1 and CDR2 from the germline V gene are MDHEN and SYDVKM. J gave up 0 bases and V 1 base, and 8 bases lay outside the gene matches. The CDR3 contains 18 residues. The CDR3 reads CASSLLVAGPYSYNEQFF. In DNA form, the CDR3 reads TGTGCCAGCAGTTTATTAGTAGCGGGACCATACTCCTACAATGAGCAGTTCTTC.